Only a few counts were recorded for the clone carrying this TCR beta chain. Its specificity is unknown. Vbeta (60) and Jbeta (13) primers were used in the PCR. The protocol was immunoSEQ multiplex PCR, while the TCRdb copy is restricted to in-frame clones and leaves out a portion. The table has about 120,000 clones, roughly 70% seen once. The V and J ends lost 7 bases and 2 bases, in that order; junction bases with no gene match: 11. Germline lookup yields CDR1 SNHLY and CDR2 FYNNEI. The CDR3 is made up of 15 amino acids. The data were obtained in a study of cytomegalovirus exposure and HLA in healthy donors. Study-level background: HLA-typed donors were the source of some 85 million unique TCRs, which an early data release held.

Study outcomes and limitations: Exclusion applied to some V segments, including TRBV6-2 and TRBV6-3, as they were indistinguishable. Later on, an analysis showed TCR association rates differing by HLA locus, with DRB1 the most and HLA-C the fewest.

The clonotype comes from a middle-aged woman in good health and CMV-seronegative. The sample comprised PBMCs. The V call is TRBV2, the J call TRBJ2-7; TRBD2 agrees at 7 bases. The CDR3 region is CASNGRPSSTYEQYF. The CDR3 DNA follows: TGTGCCAGCAACGGGAGGCCCTCCTCAACCTACGAGCAGTACTTC.